This T cell receptor beta chain was sequenced for a study of cytomegalovirus exposure and HLA in healthy donors listed by TCRdb under 2017. For the study in its entirety: A later analysis indicated that the 110 or so validation repertoires were generated on the platform also employed for the 700 or so repertoires of the first cohort. In addition to the first cohort of 650 to 800 subjects, a separate validation cohort of 120 different subjects was used. The study aimed to test whether cataloging public T cell receptors could reveal signatures of past pathogen exposure. High-throughput TCR immunosequencing, statistical association of individual TCRs with disease status, and machine learning were combined to predict cytomegalovirus infection status.

The donors belonged to the validation cohort of approximately 130 subjects, which was separate from the approximately 700-subject first cohort. To note about this clone: What antigen it recognizes has not been identified. Base qualities are not recorded, but no much larger clone differs from it by a single base.

The library was made by the immunoSEQ multiplex PCR assay. The published analysis was carried out like this. A statistical classification framework was developed to diagnose cytomegalovirus status using the catalog of TCR beta chain sequences. Entries here come from immuneACCESS through TCRdb and include only in-frame sequences with V and J called. Some clones fail to appear in such tables; in the studies checked, an unresolved V gene covers under half of the shortfall, and the cause of the remainder is unknown. That table gives V, J and clone size, and the DNA gave D and trimming. The sample table lists over 200,000 clones, just over 85% of them with a count of one. Of the sample, about 2.7% is held by the ten largest clones. Results the study describes overall, beyond this receptor: A few of the identified cytomegalovirus-associated TCR beta chains were confirmed in vitro to be specific for cytomegalovirus antigens. The classifier was reported to diagnose cytomegalovirus status with high specificity and sensitivity in both the original and validation cohorts. Most TCR sequences were observed very rarely across donors, whereas some public TCRs were present in many individuals. The study listed 150 to 200 TCR beta chains as associated with cytomegalovirus. According to the authors, the approach could potentially be generalized to other disease states and immunological phenotypes. Of the cluster scores, approximately 95% were above 0 in a later analysis, which found that TCRs clustered in the first cohort also tended to co-occur in the approximately 130 validation repertoires. The validation cohort had no HLA typing available for a later analysis, so co-occurrence within that cohort was assessed over all 110 or so repertoires.

The CDR3, cysteine through phenylalanine, is 15 amino acids long. CDR3 DNA is the only sequence kept; it has 45 bases, read in frame from the first base. As encoded in the germline V gene, CDR1 is MNHNS while CDR2 is SASEGT. Trimming leaves V shorter by 1 base and J shorter by 7 bases, with the junction holding 6 bases beyond the gene matches. The sequencing input was PBMCs. The V and J genes are TRBV6-1 and TRBJ2-1, and TRBD2 aligns with 8 junction nucleotides. This clonotype originated in a woman under 30 in good health and CMV-seronegative. At the DNA level, the sequence is TGTGCCAGCAGTGAAGATCCAGCGGGAGTGAATGAGCAGTTCTTC. It translates to CASSEDPAGVNEQFF.